Many counts were recorded for the clone carrying this TCR beta chain. Its antigen is still unknown. The sample is drawn from a study of molecular identifiers for immune sequencing clone quantification. Study-level information: In replicates, RNA from roughly 21,000 or 96,000 naive CD8 cells was divided five ways and four parts were sequenced.

TCRdb fed the PCR reads into MiXCR, producing one record per CDR3 protein. This sample carries about 640,000 distinct CDR3 sequences, just under 20% of them seen once, and the ten largest clones take roughly 0.83%. Study-level points and caveats: Spiked Jurkat TCR RNA equivalent to one cell was reportedly detectable in some 960,000 naive cells. Highly expanded clones may be undercounted when identical TCR molecules share barcodes.

The V gene's germline CDR1 is SGHVS and CDR2 FQNEAQ. This CDR3 has 17 amino acids. Losses at the gene ends were 2 bases for V and 5 bases for J; bases not matched to a gene: 10. Naive CD8 T cells were picked out by sorting for CD8+CD4-CCR7+CD45RA+. The sequence was obtained from a human donor in good health. Some libraries in this study had Jurkat cell RNA spiked in. Material: naive CD8+ T cells from blood, with Jurkat cell RNA spiked in. Sample subset: FACS-sorted CD8+CD4-CCR7+CD45RA+ naive T cells. The chain joins TRBV7-8 to TRBJ2-1, with 9 bases fitting TRBD2. The CDR3 is CASSLFGAGGLHNEQFF. CDR3 sequence (DNA): TGTGCCAGCAGCTTATTTGGGGCGGGGGGGCTCCACAATGAGCAGTTCTTC. The entire variable domain, with the rest obtained from reference TRBV7-8 and TRBJ2-1, is as follows: GAGVSQSPRYKVAKRGQDVALRCDPISGHVSLFWYQQALGQGPEFLTYFQNEAQLDKSGLPSDRFFAERPEGSVSTLKIQRTQQEDSAVYLCASSLFGAGGLHNEQFFGPGTRLTVL.